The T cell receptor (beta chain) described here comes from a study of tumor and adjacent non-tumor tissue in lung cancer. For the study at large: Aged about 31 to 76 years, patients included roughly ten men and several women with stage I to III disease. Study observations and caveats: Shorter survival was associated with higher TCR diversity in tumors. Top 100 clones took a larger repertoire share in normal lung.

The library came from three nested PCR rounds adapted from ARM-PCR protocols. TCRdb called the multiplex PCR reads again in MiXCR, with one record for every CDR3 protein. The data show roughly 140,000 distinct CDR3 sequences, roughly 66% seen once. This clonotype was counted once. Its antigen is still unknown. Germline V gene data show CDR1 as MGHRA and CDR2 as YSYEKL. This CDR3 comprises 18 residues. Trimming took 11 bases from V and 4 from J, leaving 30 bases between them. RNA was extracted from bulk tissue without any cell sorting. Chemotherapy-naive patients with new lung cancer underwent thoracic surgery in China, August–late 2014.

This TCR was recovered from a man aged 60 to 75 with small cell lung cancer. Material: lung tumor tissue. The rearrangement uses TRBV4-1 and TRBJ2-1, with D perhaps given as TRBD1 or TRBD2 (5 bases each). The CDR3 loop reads CAGSQDLLPGTDYNEQFF. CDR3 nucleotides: TGCGCCGGAAGCCAAGATCTCCTGCCAGGGACGGATTACAATGAGCAGTTCTTC.